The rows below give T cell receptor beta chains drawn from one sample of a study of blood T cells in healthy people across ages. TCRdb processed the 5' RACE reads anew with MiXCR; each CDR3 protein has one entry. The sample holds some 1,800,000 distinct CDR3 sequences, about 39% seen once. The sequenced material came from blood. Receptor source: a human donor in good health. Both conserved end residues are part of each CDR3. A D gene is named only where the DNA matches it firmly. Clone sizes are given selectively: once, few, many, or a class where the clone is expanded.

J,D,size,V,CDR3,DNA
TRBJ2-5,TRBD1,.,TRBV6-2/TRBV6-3,CASSTPGQNNEQYF,TGTGCCAGCAGTACGCCGGGACAGAACAATGAGCAGTACTTC
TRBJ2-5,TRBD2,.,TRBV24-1,CATSDLGLGGGAGETQYF,TGTGCCACCAGTGATTTGGGTTTGGGCGGGGGGGCCGGAGAGACCCAGTACTTC
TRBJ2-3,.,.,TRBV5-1,CASSAQGGVTFDTQYF,TGCGCCAGCAGCGCCCAGGGGGGGGTCACCTTCGATACGCAGTATTTT
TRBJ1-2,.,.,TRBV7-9,CASSPISRGFYGYTF,TGTGCCAGCAGTCCCATTTCCAGGGGATTCTATGGCTACACCTTC
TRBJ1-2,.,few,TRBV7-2,CASSQSPQPGGINYGYTF,TGTGCCAGCAGCCAAAGTCCGCAGCCCGGGGGGATCAACTATGGCTACACCTTC
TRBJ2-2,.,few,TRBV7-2,CASSLQINGELFF,TGTGCCAGCAGCTTACAAATTAACGGGGAGCTGTTTTTT
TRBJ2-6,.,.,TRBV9,CASSVAAGTRFSGANVLTF,TGTGCCAGCAGCGTAGCGGCCGGGACAAGGTTCTCTGGGGCCAACGTCCTGACTTTC
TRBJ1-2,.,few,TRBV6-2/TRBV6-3,CASSYSEGLNGYTF,TGTGCCAGCAGTTACTCGGAGGGACTTAACGGCTACACCTTC
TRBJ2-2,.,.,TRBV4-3,CASSQEELVIGELFF,TGCGCCAGCAGCCAAGAAGAACTAGTAATCGGGGAGCTGTTTTTT
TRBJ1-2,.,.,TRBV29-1,CSVEQGPEGHGYTF,TGCAGCGTTGAACAGGGGCCTGAGGGGCATGGCTACACCTTC
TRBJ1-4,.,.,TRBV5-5,CASSLEGVSTNEKLFF,TGTGCCAGCAGCTTGGAGGGGGTTTCTACTAATGAAAAACTGTTTTTT
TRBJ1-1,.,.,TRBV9,CASSVGEGESHNTEAFF,TGTGCCAGCAGCGTAGGGGAAGGGGAATCGCACAACACTGAAGCTTTCTTT
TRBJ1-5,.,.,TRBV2,CASSGQGLNQPQHF,TGTGCCAGCAGTGGGCAGGGCTTAAATCAGCCCCAGCATTTT
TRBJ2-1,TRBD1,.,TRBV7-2,CASSPQGAHTNEQFF,TGCGCCAGCAGTCCGCAGGGGGCGCATACGAATGAGCAGTTCTTC
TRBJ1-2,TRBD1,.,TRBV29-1,CSVAGTGIYTF,TGCAGCGTCGCCGGGACAGGGATCTACACCTTC
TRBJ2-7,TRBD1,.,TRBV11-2,CASSHRGTGVSEQYF,TGTGCCAGCAGCCACCGGGGGACAGGAGTATCCGAGCAGTACTTC
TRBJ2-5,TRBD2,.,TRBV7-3,CASSLIPQAGIETQYF,TGTGCCAGCAGCCTCATACCACAAGCGGGGATAGAGACCCAGTACTTC
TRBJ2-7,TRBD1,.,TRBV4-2,CASSQGTGTGTGYEQYF,TGTGCCAGCAGCCAAGGAACCGGGACAGGGACAGGATACGAGCAGTACTTC
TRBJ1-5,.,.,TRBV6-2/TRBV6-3,CASSRVGDGYQPQHF,TGTGCCAGCAGCCGGGTGGGGGACGGCTATCAGCCCCAGCATTTT
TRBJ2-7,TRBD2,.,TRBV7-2,CASSTGLDYYEQYF,TGTGCCAGCAGCACGGGACTAGACTACTACGAGCAGTACTTC
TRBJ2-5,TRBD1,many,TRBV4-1,CASSLQGSPQETQYF,TGCGCCAGCAGCCTACAGGGGTCCCCCCAAGAGACCCAGTACTTC
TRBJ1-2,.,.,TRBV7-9,CASPGEAGERGYTF,TGTGCCAGCCCCGGAGAGGCGGGAGAGCGGGGCTACACCTTC
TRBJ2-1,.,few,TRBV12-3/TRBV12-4,CASRSTEKQFF,TGTGCCAGCAGATCCACTGAGAAGCAGTTCTTC
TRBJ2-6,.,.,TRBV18,CASSPRTRTGANVLTF,TGTGCCAGCTCACCCCGTACTAGGACTGGGGCCAACGTCCTGACTTTC
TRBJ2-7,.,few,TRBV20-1,CSAIVYNEQYF,TGCAGTGCTATTGTGTACAATGAGCAGTACTTC
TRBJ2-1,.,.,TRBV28,CASSFPGPNNEQFF,TGTGCCAGCAGTTTTCCCGGACCGAACAATGAGCAGTTCTTC
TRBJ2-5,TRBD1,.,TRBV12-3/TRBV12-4,CASSFRRQGQETQYF,TGTGCCAGCAGTTTCAGACGACAGGGTCAAGAGACCCAGTACTTC
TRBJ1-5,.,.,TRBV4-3,CASSQEIVGGASNQPQHF,TGCGCCAGCAGCCAAGAAATCGTCGGGGGCGCGAGCAATCAGCCCCAGCATTTT
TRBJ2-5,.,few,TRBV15,CATSRERGRPWETQYF,TGTGCCACCAGCAGAGAACGAGGACGGCCCTGGGAGACCCAGTACTTC
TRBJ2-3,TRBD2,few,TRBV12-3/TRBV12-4,CASSTTSDGTDTQYF,TGTGCCAGCAGTACAACTAGCGACGGCACAGATACGCAGTATTTT
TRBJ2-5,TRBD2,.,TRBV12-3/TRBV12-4,CASKEALAEETQYF,TGTGCCAGCAAGGAAGCGCTAGCGGAGGAGACCCAGTACTTC
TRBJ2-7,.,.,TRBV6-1,CASSGRIRDYEQYF,TGTGCCAGCAGTGGAAGAATTCGGGACTACGAGCAGTACTTC
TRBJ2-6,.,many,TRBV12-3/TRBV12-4,CASSLQSSGANVLTF,TGTGCCAGCAGCCTACAGAGCTCTGGGGCCAACGTCCTGACTTTC
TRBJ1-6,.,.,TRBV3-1,CASSHGFGGPDSPLHF,TGTGCCAGCAGCCATGGTTTCGGAGGGCCTGATTCACCCCTCCACTTT
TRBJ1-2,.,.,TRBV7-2,CASSQQQGRGYTF,TGTGCCAGCAGCCAGCAACAGGGACGCGGCTACACCTTC
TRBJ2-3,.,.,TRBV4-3,CASSQDGDPKTDTQYF,TGCGCCAGCAGCCAAGATGGAGACCCAAAGACAGATACGCAGTATTTT
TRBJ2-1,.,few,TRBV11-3,CASSLDRGAGMHEQFF,TGTGCCAGCAGCTTAGATCGTGGGGCTGGTATGCATGAGCAGTTCTTC
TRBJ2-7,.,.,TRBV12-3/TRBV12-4,CASSRVSSYEQYF,TGTGCCAGCAGTAGGGTTAGCTCCTACGAGCAGTACTTC
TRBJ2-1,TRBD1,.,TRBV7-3,CASSSRLSGQGNNEQFF,TGTGCCAGCAGCTCCCGCCTGTCGGGACAGGGAAACAATGAGCAGTTCTTC
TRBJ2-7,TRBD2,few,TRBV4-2,CASSHFSYLAAFSYEQYF,TGTGCCAGCAGCCACTTTTCATATCTAGCGGCCTTTTCCTACGAGCAGTACTTC
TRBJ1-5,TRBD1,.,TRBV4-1,CASSHPPRGPGIYQPQHF,TGCGCCAGCAGCCATCCCCCAAGGGGGCCAGGGATATATCAGCCCCAGCATTTT
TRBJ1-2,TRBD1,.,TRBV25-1,CASSEFLGTDYGYTF,TGTGCCAGCAGTGAATTTCTAGGGACAGACTATGGCTACACCTTC
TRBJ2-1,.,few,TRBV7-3,CASSLTRHGSYNEQFF,TGTGCCAGCAGCTTAACGCGACACGGATCCTACAATGAGCAGTTCTTC
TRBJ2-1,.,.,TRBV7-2,CASSLWSEGHESYEQFF,TGTGCCAGCAGCTTATGGTCAGAGGGGCACGAATCCTACGAGCAGTTCTTC
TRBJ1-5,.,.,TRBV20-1,CSATDSPNQPQHF,TGCAGTGCTACGGACTCCCCTAATCAGCCCCAGCATTTT